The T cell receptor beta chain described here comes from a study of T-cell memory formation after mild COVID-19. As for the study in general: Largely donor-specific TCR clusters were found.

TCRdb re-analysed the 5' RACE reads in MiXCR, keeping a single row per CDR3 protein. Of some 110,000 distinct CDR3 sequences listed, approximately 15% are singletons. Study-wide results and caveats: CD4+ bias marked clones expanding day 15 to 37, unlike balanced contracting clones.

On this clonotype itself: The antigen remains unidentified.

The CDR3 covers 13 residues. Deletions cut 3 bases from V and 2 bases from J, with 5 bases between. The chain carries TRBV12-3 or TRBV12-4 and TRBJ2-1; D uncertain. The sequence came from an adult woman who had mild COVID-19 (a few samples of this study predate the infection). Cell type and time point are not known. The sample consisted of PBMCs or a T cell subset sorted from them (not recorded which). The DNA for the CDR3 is TGTGCCAGCAGTTTGAAGACCTACAATGAGCAGTTCTTC. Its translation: CASSLKTYNEQFF.